The 14 T cell receptor beta chains listed next were all sequenced from one sample in a study of blood T cell repertoires in COVID-19. Clones were sequenced by immunoSEQ multiplex PCR, and TCRdb holds only the in-frame ones, with some missing. This repertoire shows 200,000 to 250,000 clones, about 84% found once; its top ten account for 7.8%. The sequenced sample was peripheral blood. The receptors originated from a woman of 80 years or more with COVID-19, enrolled during active disease.

J is TRBJ1-2 and V is TRBV19; 7 bases fit TRBD1. V shed 8 bases and J 2 bases; nucleotides not matched to a gene: 11. The V gene's germline CDR1 is LNHDA and CDR2 SQIVND (reference sequence). This CDR3 contains 15 residues. Written as DNA, the CDR3 is TGTGCCAGTGGAGACCGCCAGGGACAGAACTATGGCTACACCTTC. Protein sequence: CASGDRQGQNYGYTF.

The J gene is TRBJ2-6, the V gene TRBV5-4, with D possibly being TRBD1 (6 bases). Germline V gives CDR1 SGHNT, CDR2 YYREEE (reference sequence). This CDR3 comprises 15 residues. V was clipped by 3 bases and J by 2 bases, with 9 bases between them. The CDR3, as DNA: TGTGCCAGCAGCTCCCAGGGGCCTGGGGCCAACGTCCTGACTTTC. Residues: CASSSQGPGANVLTF.

This chain uses TRBV9 with TRBJ1-3, with unresolved D. The CDR3 has 15 amino acids. Germline V gene data show CDR1 as SGDLS and CDR2 as YYNGEE. V was pared by 3 bases and J by 0 bases, with 10 bases between. The CDR3 protein is CASSGGLTSGNTIYF. CDR3 DNA: TGTGCCAGCAGCGGCGGACTAACCTCTGGAAACACCATATATTTT.

About this clone itself: Different DNA sequences within this sample yield the same CDR3. The chain combines TRBV5-1 with TRBJ2-2, with 8 bases matching TRBD1. Germline CDR1 is SGHRS and CDR2 is YFSETQ. The CDR3 spans 15 residues. V lost 2 bases to trimming and J lost 1 base; unmatched junction nucleotides: 1. The CDR3 DNA follows: TGCGCCAGCAGCTTAGGGACAGGGAACACCGGGGAGCTGTTTTTT. Amino acids: CASSLGTGNTGELFF.

This chain joins TRBV28 and TRBJ2-7; 7 nucleotides align to TRBD1. Per the germline V gene, CDR1 is MDHEN and CDR2 is SYDVKM. The CDR3 loop spans 12 amino acids. The ends lost 8 bases at V and 2 bases at J; junction bases unmatched: 3. CDR3 in amino acids: CASHRGAYEQYF. CDR3 in DNA: TGTGCCAGCCACAGGGGCGCCTACGAGCAGTACTTC.

This clone has a handful of counts. The chain carries TRBV28 and TRBJ1-5; D is undetermined. The CDR3 runs 11 residues. The V gene's germline CDR1 is MDHEN and CDR2 SYDVKM. Trimming took 6 bases from V and 4 from J, leaving 4 bases between them. The CDR3 is CASSPNQPQHF. CDR3 DNA: TGTGCCAGCAGCCCAAATCAGCCCCAGCATTTT.

The chain couples TRBV5-1 to TRBJ2-5, with D possibly matching TRBD2 (7 bases). V lost 2 bases, J lost 1 base, and 15 bases lay in between. The germline gives CDR1 SGHRS, CDR2 YFSETQ. This CDR3 is built from 16 residues. This chain's CDR3 is CASSFQRRGPQETQYF. For the CDR3, the DNA is TGCGCCAGCAGCTTCCAGCGGCGGGGGCCCCAAGAGACCCAGTACTTC.

This sequence joins TRBV10-1 and TRBJ1-4; 7 nucleotides agree with TRBD1. Unmatched junction bases numbered 5, after V lost 8 bases and J lost 5 bases. This CDR3 contains 13 residues. Germline assignment: CDR1 WNHNN and CDR2 SYGVQD (reference sequence). The CDR3 sequence is CASSRDRNEKLFF. The CDR3 DNA reads as TGCGCCAGCTCCCGGGACAGAAATGAAAAACTGTTTTTT.

The gene calls are TRBV7-3 and TRBJ2-1, with 9 positions matching TRBD2. The CDR3 totals 19 residues. The trim removed 4 bases at V and 5 bases at J, leaving 18 bases unmatched. In germline, CDR1 is SGHTA, CDR2 FQGTGA. CDR3 protein: CASSSPGFVRTSDHNEQFF. The DNA of the CDR3 is TGTGCCAGCAGCTCCCCGGGGTTTGTGCGGACTAGCGACCACAATGAGCAGTTCTTC.

This clone was observed a handful of times. This chain uses TRBV28 with TRBJ1-6; D is uncertain. V was clipped by 4 bases and J by 5 bases, with 12 bases between them. CDR1 is MDHEN, CDR2 SYDVKM, per germline. The CDR3 sequence is 15 residues long. CDR3 amino acids: CASSSGQANNSPLHF. For the CDR3, the DNA is TGTGCCAGCAGTTCTGGGCAGGCAAATAATTCACCCCTCCACTTT.

This chain connects TRBV5-1 to TRBJ1-1; maybe TRBD1 (6 bases). Trimming cost V 2 bases and J 0 bases, with 8 bases left between them. This CDR3 is 14 amino acids long. Germline loops: CDR1 SGHRS, CDR2 YFSETQ. This CDR3 is CASSLDRLNTEAFF. CDR3 nucleotides: TGCGCCAGCAGCTTAGACAGGTTGAACACTGAAGCTTTCTTT.

The genes are TRBV7-3 and TRBJ2-1; D is unresolved. This CDR3 has 13 residues. Between the trimmed V and J ends, which lost 2 bases and 6 bases, there was a span of 8 bases. Germline CDR1 reads SGHTA; CDR2 reads FQGTGA. The CDR3 sequence: CASSLQVTNEQFF. CDR3 DNA sequence: TGTGCCAGCAGCTTACAGGTAACCAATGAGCAGTTCTTC.

This clone was detected only once. CDR3 residues: CASSEHRDQPQHF. CDR3 nucleotide sequence: TGCGCCAGCAGTGAGCACCGGGATCAGCCCCAGCATTTT. This sequence joins TRBV10-1 and TRBJ1-5, with no clear D. The V gene lost 2 bases and the J gene lost 5 bases, with 7 bases spanning the gap. CDR3 size: 13 residues. CDR1 is WNHNN, CDR2 SYGVQD, per germline (reference sequence).

The chain combines TRBV7-3 with TRBJ2-5, with D possibly matching TRBD2 (5 bases). V lost 4 bases, J lost 7 bases, and 10 bases lay in between. CDR1 SGHTA and CDR2 FQGTGA come from the germline V gene. This CDR3 region has 12 residues. CDR3 amino acids: CASSSEVGTQYF. CDR3 coding DNA: TGTGCCAGCAGCTCGGAGGTTGGGACCCAGTACTTC.